A selection of T cell receptor beta chains follows, all from one sample in a study of shared clonotypes between healthy human individuals. Here immunoSEQ multiplex PCR was the method, and the copy in TCRdb shows in-frame clones only, minus some. The sample holds fewer than 600,000 clones, less than 85% seen once. The sequenced material came from PBMCs. These receptors came from a woman in her forties in good health. Some clones in this sample may be carry-over from other donors' samples. CDR3s include the opening cysteine and the closing phenylalanine or tryptophan. Fields, in order: D gene, V gene, J gene, clone size, CDR3 DNA, CDR3 protein. A D gene is named only where the DNA matches it firmly. Size is stated for part of the rows, as once, few or many counts, or as a class when the clone is expanded.

D: TRBD1; V: TRBV18; J: TRBJ1-3; size: NA; DNA: TGTGCCAGCTCACCAATAGACGGACAGGGGAGAGGAAACACCATATATTTT; CDR3: CASSPIDGQGRGNTIYF
D: TRBD1; V: TRBV5-1; J: TRBJ2-7; size: NA; DNA: TGCGCCAGCAGCCCTTGGGACAGGGGAGGGGAGCAGTACTTC; CDR3: CASSPWDRGGEQYF
D: TRBD1; V: TRBV28; J: TRBJ1-5; size: NA; DNA: TGTGCCAGCAGTTGGGGACAGGGGAATCAGCCCCAGCATTTT; CDR3: CASSWGQGNQPQHF
D: TRBD2; V: TRBV5-4; J: TRBJ2-7; size: NA; DNA: TGTGCCAGCAGCTTGGCTAGCGGGACGTCCTACGAGCAGTACTTC; CDR3: CASSLASGTSYEQYF
D: NA; V: TRBV28; J: TRBJ2-3; size: once; DNA: TGTGCCAGCAGTCCCCCGGGACTGTGGGGAACAGATACGCAGTATTTT; CDR3: CASSPPGLWGTDTQYF
D: NA; V: TRBV4-1; J: TRBJ1-2; size: many; DNA: TGCGCCAGCAGCCAACGGGATAACTATGGCTACACCTTC; CDR3: CASSQRDNYGYTF
D: TRBD1; V: TRBV29-1; J: TRBJ1-4; size: few; DNA: TGCAGCGCCAGGACAGGGAATGAAAAACTGTTTTTT; CDR3: CSARTGNEKLFF
D: NA; V: TRBV7-2; J: TRBJ1-1; size: few; DNA: TGTGCCAGCAAAAGAACAGGAGCCACTGAAGCTTTCTTT; CDR3: CASKRTGATEAFF
D: TRBD2; V: TRBV11-3; J: TRBJ2-1; size: many; DNA: TGTGCCAGCAGCTTAGGGGTAGCGGGAAGCTCCTACAATGAGCAGTTCTTC; CDR3: CASSLGVAGSSYNEQFF
D: NA; V: TRBV29-1; J: TRBJ2-1; size: once; DNA: TGCTGCCATCAAGAGGCGGGGTACAATGAGCAGTTCTTC; CDR3: CCHQEAGYNEQFF
D: NA; V: TRBV10-3; J: TRBJ2-7; size: NA; DNA: TGTGCCATCAGTGAGGCGGACTACGAGCAGTACTTC; CDR3: CAISEADYEQYF
D: TRBD2; V: TRBV19; J: TRBJ2-5; size: NA; DNA: TGTGCCAGTAGCCCACCCGGACTAGCGGGGGGAGAGACCCAGTACTTC; CDR3: CASSPPGLAGGETQYF
D: NA; V: TRBV29-1; J: TRBJ2-1; size: NA; DNA: TGCAGCGTTGACCAGGCAGCTAATGAGCAGTTCTTC; CDR3: CSVDQAANEQFF
D: NA; V: TRBV7-9; J: TRBJ1-2; size: NA; DNA: TGTGCCAGCAGCCCCAACGTTGAAAGGGCGCGCGCCGATGGCTACACCTTC; CDR3: CASSPNVERARADGYTF
D: NA; V: TRBV6-5; J: TRBJ2-3; size: NA; DNA: TGTGCCAGCAACTCAGGGGAGGGTTTCACAGATACGCAGTATTTT; CDR3: CASNSGEGFTDTQYF
D: TRBD2; V: TRBV28; J: TRBJ2-7; size: NA; DNA: TGTGCCAGCAGTTTAGTTACTAGCGGGAGTGGGGAGCAGTACTTC; CDR3: CASSLVTSGSGEQYF
D: NA; V: TRBV27; J: TRBJ2-7; size: NA; DNA: TGTGCCAGCAGCTCAGCGTGGGGATACTACGAGCAGTACTTC; CDR3: CASSSAWGYYEQYF
D: NA; V: TRBV10-3; J: TRBJ1-5; size: NA; DNA: TGTGCCATCAGTGAGGAAACGCCGGATCAGCCCCAGCATTTT; CDR3: CAISEETPDQPQHF
D: NA; V: TRBV5-1; J: TRBJ1-2; size: NA; DNA: TGCGCCAGCAGCCCCGGGACACCTGGGGTCTATGGCTACACCTTC; CDR3: CASSPGTPGVYGYTF
D: TRBD1; V: TRBV2; J: TRBJ2-1; size: NA; DNA: TGTGCCAGCAACAGAGACAGGGGAGGAGGCAATGAGCAGTTCTTC; CDR3: CASNRDRGGGNEQFF
D: TRBD1; V: TRBV6-1; J: TRBJ2-3; size: NA; DNA: TGTGCCAGCAGTGAAGTGATCGGACAGGGGGAAGATACGCAGTATTTT; CDR3: CASSEVIGQGEDTQYF
D: NA; V: TRBV28; J: TRBJ1-4; size: NA; DNA: TGTGCCAGCAGTCCCAACAGGGTTCGTGAAAAACTGTTTTTT; CDR3: CASSPNRVREKLFF
D: NA; V: TRBV10-3; J: TRBJ2-2; size: once; DNA: TGTGCCATCAGTGAAGTAGGGCCCTGGGGCGCGAACACCGGGGAGCTGTTTTTT; CDR3: CAISEVGPWGANTGELFF
D: NA; V: TRBV5-4; J: TRBJ2-2; size: NA; DNA: TGTGCAACCCAGGGGATCGGGGAGCTGTTTTTT; CDR3: CATQGIGELFF